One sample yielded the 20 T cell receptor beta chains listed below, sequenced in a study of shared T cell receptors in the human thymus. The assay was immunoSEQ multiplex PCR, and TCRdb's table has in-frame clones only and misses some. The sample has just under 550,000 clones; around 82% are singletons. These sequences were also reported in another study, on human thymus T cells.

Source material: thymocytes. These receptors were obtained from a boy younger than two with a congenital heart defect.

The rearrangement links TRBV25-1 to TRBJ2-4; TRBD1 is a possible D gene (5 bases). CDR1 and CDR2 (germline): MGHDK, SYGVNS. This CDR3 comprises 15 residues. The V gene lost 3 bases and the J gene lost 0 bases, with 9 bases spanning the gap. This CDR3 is CASSENRQAKNIQYF. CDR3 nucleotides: TGTGCCAGCAGTGAGAACAGGCAAGCCAAAAACATTCAGTACTTC.

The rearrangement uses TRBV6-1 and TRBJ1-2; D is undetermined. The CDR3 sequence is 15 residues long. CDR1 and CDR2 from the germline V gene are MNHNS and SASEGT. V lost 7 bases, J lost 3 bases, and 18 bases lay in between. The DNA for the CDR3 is TGTGCCAGCACCCGAATTTCGGTACTGGACTATGGCTACACCTTC. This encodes CASTRISVLDYGYTF.

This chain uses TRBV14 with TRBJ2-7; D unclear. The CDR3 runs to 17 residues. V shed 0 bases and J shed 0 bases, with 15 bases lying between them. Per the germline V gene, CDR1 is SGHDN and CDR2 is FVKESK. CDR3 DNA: TGTGCCAGCAGCCAAGATCATGCGCCATCGAACTCCTACGAGCAGTACTTC. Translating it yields CASSQDHAPSNSYEQYF. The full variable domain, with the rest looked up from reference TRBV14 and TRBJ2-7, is EAGVTQFPSHSVIEKGQTVTLRCDPISGHDNLYWYRRVMGKEIKFLLHFVKESKQDESGMPNNRFLAERTGGTYSTLKVQPAELEDSGVYFCASSQDHAPSNSYEQYFGPGTRLTVT.

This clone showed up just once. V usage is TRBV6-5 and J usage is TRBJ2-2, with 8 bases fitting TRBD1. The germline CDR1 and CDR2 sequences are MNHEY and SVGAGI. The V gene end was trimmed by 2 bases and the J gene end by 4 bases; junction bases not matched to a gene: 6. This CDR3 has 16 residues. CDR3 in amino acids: CASSYKQGAGTGELFF. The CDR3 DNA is TGTGCCAGCAGTTACAAGCAGGGGGCAGGCACCGGGGAGCTGTTTTTT.

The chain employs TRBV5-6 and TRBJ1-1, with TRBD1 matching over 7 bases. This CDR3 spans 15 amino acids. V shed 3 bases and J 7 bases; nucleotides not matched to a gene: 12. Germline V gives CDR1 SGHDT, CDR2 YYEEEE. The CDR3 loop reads CASSSSPGQRNEAFF. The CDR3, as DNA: TGTGCCAGCAGCTCCTCTCCGGGACAGAGGAATGAAGCTTTCTTT. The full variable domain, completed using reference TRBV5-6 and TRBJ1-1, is DAGVTQSPTHLIKTRGQQVTLRCSPKSGHDTVSWYQQALGQGPQFIFQYYEEEERQRGNFPDRFSGHQFPNYSSELNVNALLLGDSALYLCASSSSPGQRNEAFFGQGTRLTVV.

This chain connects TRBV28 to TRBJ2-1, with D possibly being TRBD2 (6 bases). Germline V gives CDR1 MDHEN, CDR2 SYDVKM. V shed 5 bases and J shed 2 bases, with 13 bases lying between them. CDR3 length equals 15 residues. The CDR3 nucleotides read TGTGCCAGCAGTCGCCGGGGCGGGGCCTACAATGAGCAGTTCTTC. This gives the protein CASSRRGGAYNEQFF.

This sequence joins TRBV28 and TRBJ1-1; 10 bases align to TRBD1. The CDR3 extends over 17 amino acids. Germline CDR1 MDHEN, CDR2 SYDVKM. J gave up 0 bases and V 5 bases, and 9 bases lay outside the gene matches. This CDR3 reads CASSVRTGGHVNTEAFF. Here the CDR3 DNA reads TGTGCCAGCAGTGTCCGGACAGGGGGTCATGTGAACACTGAAGCTTTCTTT.

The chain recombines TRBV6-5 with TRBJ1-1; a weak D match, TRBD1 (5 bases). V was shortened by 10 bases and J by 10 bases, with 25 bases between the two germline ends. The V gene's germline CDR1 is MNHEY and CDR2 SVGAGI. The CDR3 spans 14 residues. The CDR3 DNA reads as TGTGCCAACCACACAGGCTCACTGGGGGGGGGAGCTTTCTTT. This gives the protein CANHTGSLGGGAFF.

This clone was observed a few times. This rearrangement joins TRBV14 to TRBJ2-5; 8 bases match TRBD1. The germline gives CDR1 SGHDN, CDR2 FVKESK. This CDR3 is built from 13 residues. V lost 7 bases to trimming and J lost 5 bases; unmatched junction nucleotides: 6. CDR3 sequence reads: CASNRQGAETQYF. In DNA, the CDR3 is TGTGCCAGCAACCGCCAGGGGGCCGAGACCCAGTACTTC.

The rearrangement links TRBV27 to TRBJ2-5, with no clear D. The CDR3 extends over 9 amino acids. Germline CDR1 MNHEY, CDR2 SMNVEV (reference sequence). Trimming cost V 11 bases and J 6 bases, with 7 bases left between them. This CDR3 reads CADTKTQYF. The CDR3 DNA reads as TGTGCCGACACGAAGACCCAGTACTTC.

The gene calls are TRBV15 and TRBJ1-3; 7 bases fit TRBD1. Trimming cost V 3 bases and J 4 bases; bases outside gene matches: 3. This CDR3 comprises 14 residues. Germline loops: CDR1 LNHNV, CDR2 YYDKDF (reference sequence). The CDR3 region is CATSSTGEGNTIYF. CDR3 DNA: TGTGCCACCAGCAGTACAGGGGAGGGAAACACCATATATTTT.

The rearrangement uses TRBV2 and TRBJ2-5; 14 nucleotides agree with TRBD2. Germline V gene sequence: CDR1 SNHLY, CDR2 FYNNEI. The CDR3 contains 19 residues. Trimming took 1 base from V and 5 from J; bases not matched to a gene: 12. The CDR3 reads CASSEGTSGRTQRGETQYF. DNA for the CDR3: TGTGCCAGCAGTGAAGGGACTAGCGGGAGGACCCAACGGGGGGAGACCCAGTACTTC.

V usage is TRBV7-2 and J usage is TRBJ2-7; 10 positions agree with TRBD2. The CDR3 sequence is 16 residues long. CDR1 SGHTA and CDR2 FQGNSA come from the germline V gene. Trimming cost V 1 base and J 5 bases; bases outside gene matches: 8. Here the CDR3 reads CASSLDLAGATHEQYF. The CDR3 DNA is TGTGCCAGCAGCTTAGACCTAGCGGGAGCTACGCACGAGCAGTACTTC.

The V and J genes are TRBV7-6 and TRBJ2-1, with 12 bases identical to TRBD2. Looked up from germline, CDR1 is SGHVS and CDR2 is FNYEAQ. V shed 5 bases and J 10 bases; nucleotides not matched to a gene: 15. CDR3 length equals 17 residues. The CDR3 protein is CASSPSLAGGPWGEQFF. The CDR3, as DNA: TGTGCCAGCAGCCCCTCACTAGCGGGAGGCCCTTGGGGAGAGCAGTTCTTC.

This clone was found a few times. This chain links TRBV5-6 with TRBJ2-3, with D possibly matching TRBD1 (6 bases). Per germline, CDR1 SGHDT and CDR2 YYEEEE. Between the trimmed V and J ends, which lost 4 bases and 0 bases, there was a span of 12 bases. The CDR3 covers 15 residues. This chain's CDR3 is CASSINRESTDTQYF. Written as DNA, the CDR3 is TGTGCCAGCAGCATAAACAGGGAAAGCACAGATACGCAGTATTTT. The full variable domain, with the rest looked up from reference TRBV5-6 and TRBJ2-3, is DAGVTQSPTHLIKTRGQQVTLRCSPKSGHDTVSWYQQALGQGPQFIFQYYEEEERQRGNFPDRFSGHQFPNYSSELNVNALLLGDSALYLCASSINRESTDTQYFGPGTRLTVL.

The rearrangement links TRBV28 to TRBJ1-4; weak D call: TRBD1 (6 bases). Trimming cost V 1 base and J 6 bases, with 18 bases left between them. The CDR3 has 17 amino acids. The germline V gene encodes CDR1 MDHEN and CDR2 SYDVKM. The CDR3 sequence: CASSLSSYRAQDEKLFF. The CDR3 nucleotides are TGTGCCAGCAGTTTATCATCATACAGGGCTCAGGATGAAAAACTGTTTTTT.

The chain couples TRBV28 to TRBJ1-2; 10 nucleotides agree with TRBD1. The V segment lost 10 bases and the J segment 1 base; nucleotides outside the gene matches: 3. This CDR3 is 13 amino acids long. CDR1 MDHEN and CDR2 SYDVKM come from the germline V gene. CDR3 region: CATDRGLNYGYTF. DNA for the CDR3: TGTGCCACAGACAGGGGGCTTAACTATGGCTACACCTTC.

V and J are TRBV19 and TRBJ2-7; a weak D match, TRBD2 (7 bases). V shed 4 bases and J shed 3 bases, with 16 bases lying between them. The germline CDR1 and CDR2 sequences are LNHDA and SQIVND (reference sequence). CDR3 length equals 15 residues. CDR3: CASSRGQGGVYEQYF. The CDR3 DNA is TGTGCCAGTAGTAGGGGCCAAGGGGGGGTCTACGAGCAGTACTTC.

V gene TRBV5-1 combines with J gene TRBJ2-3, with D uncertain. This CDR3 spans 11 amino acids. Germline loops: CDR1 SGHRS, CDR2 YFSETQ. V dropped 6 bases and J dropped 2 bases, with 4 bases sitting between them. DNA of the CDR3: TGCGCCAGCACCCTCACAGATACGCAGTATTTT. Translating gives CASTLTDTQYF.

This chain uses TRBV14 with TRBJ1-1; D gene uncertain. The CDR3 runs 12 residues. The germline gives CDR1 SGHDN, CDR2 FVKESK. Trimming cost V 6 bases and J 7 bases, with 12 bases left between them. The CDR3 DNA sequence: TGTGCCAGCAGGGGCAGGAACGGTGAAGCTTTCTTT. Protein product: CASRGRNGEAFF. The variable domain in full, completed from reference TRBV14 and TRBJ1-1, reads EAGVTQFPSHSVIEKGQTVTLRCDPISGHDNLYWYRRVMGKEIKFLLHFVKESKQDESGMPNNRFLAERTGGTYSTLKVQPAELEDSGVYFCASRGRNGEAFFGQGTRLTVV.